This TCR beta chain was found in a study of blood T cell repertoires in COVID-19. Study summary: The study drew acute and convalescent COVID-19 samples from the United States, Italy and Spain.

Seattle patients were enrolled while actively infected and followed longitudinally. Germline V gives CDR1 SGHTA, CDR2 FQGTGA. CDR3 length equals 16 residues. V gave up 1 base and J gave up 5 bases, with 14 bases separating them. Original handling: Amplification with reference gene primers provided the estimates of nucleated cell counts. TCRdb keeps only in-frame clones here, not all; method: immunoSEQ multiplex PCR. The V and J calls and clone size come from that table; D and trimming were worked out from the DNA. The data contain around 200,000 clones, over 80% of them seen just once; the ten biggest clones take up 7%.

The V and J genes are TRBV7-3 and TRBJ2-2; D may be TRBD1 (5 bases). The sample was peripheral blood. This TCR derives from a woman between 35 and 50 years old with COVID-19, enrolled during active disease. CDR3 loop: CASSLKGQGGTGELFF. Written as DNA, the CDR3 is TGTGCCAGCAGCTTAAAAGGTCAGGGTGGAACCGGGGAGCTGTTTTTT.